One sample yielded the 4 T cell receptor beta chains listed below, sequenced in a study of T cell responses to AZD1222 COVID-19 vaccine. Profiling relied on immunoSEQ multiplex PCR, and the TCRdb table lists in-frame clones only, not all of them. The table lists fewer than 120,000 clones, over 75% of them singletons. The material sequenced was peripheral blood, taken on day 0 of AZD1222 vaccination. Receptors originate from an adult in good health.

The chain joins TRBV4-3 to TRBJ2-3; 13 bases fit TRBD2. V lost 4 bases to trimming and J lost 2 bases; unmatched junction nucleotides: 6. CDR1 LGHNA and CDR2 YSLEER come from the germline V gene. This CDR3 is built from 17 residues. CDR3 protein: CASSPGLAGDHTDTQYF. CDR3 bases: TGCGCCAGCAGCCCTGGACTAGCGGGAGACCACACAGATACGCAGTATTTT.

The rearrangement links TRBV14 to TRBJ1-6; D not resolved. The CDR3 length is 14 residues. CDR1 and CDR2 from the germline V gene are SGHDN and FVKESK. V gave up 0 bases and J gave up 7 bases, with 7 bases separating them. The CDR3 DNA sequence: TGTGCCAGCAGCCAAGAGCGAGGAAATTCACCCCTCCACTTT. This codes for CASSQERGNSPLHF.

This clone was counted between two and nine times. The rearrangement uses TRBV2 and TRBJ1-2; unclear D gene. CDR3 size: 13 residues. V was pared by 4 bases and J by 4 bases, with 10 bases between. Per the germline V gene, CDR1 is SNHLY and CDR2 is FYNNEI. The CDR3 loop reads CASSVEVRYGYTF. CDR3 coding DNA: TGTGCCAGCAGTGTCGAGGTTCGCTATGGCTACACCTTC.

V is TRBV7-2 and J is TRBJ2-3; D perhaps matches TRBD1 (5 bases). Germline V gives CDR1 SGHTA, CDR2 FQGNSA. The CDR3 consists of 15 residues. Trimming stripped 2 bases from V and 2 bases from J, with 11 bases between. Written as DNA, the CDR3 is TGTGCCAGCAGCTTATACCAGGGCTCCACAGATACGCAGTATTTT. It encodes CASSLYQGSTDTQYF.